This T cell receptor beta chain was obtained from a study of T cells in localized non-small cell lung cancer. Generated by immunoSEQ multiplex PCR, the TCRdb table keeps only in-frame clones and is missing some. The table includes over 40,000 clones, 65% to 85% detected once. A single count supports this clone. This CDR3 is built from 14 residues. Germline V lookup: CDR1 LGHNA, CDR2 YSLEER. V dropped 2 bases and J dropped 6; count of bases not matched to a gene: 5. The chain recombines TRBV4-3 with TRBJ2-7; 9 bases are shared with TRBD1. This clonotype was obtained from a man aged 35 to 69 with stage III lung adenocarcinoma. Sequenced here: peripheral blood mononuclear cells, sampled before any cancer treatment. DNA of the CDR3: TGCGCCAGCAGCCAACTGACAGGGGGTAGCGAGCAGTACTTC. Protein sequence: CASSQLTGGSEQYF.